One and the same sample provided the 20 T cell receptor beta chains below, sequenced in a study of blood T cells in healthy people across ages. Using a J-beta primer mix together with a sample-barcoded 5' primer, a second PCR was run for roughly 7 to 11 cycles. TCRdb redid the calling of the 5' RACE reads with MiXCR, one entry per CDR3 protein. In the table there are around 400,000 distinct CDR3 sequences, roughly half of which are singletons. The sample comprised blood. Receptors originate from a man in his sixties in good health.

In this sample, this clonotype turned up a few times. This chain connects TRBV5-1 to TRBJ2-5; the D gene could be TRBD1 or TRBD2 (5 bases each). The CDR3 contains 14 residues. Looked up from germline, CDR1 is SGHRS and CDR2 is YFSETQ. V lost 7 bases, J lost 1 base, and 14 bases lay in between. CDR3 sequence (DNA): TGCGCCAGCGGCCTGGGGGACGTCCAAGAGACCCAGTACTTC. It yields the protein CASGLGDVQETQYF.

This clonotype was picked up many times. This rearrangement joins TRBV7-3 to TRBJ2-3; D unresolved. V was pared by 5 bases and J by 3 bases, with 9 bases between. CDR3 size: 13 residues. Germline CDR1 and CDR2: SGHTA and FQGTGA. In DNA, the CDR3 is TGTGCCAGCAGCATGGGAATGACAGATACGCAGTATTTT. Encoded protein: CASSMGMTDTQYF.

In its sample, this clonotype was seen once. No conserved phenylalanine or tryptophan is present at the end of the CDR3, so a read error is the likely explanation. The chain links TRBV7-7 to TRBJ2-4; D gene unclear. CDR1 and CDR2 from the germline V gene are SSHAT and FNYEAQ (reference sequence). This CDR3 has 17 amino acids. CDR3 in amino acids: CASSLGLGPQAKNIQYL. The CDR3 DNA reads TGTGCTAGCAGCTTAGGCCTAGGTCCCCAAGCCAAAAACATTCAGTACTTA.

This clonotype was counted between two and nine times. This chain connects TRBV20-1 to TRBJ2-5, with D possibly matching TRBD1 (6 bases). The CDR3 has 11 amino acids. Trimming removed 4 bases at V and 5 bases at J, with 8 bases between. The germline CDR1 and CDR2 sequences are DFQATT and SNEGSKA (reference sequence). CDR3 residues: CSANREETQYF. The CDR3 DNA reads TGCAGTGCTAACAGGGAGGAGACCCAGTACTTC.

In this sample, this clonotype turned up many times. The genes are TRBV5-5 and TRBJ2-3, with D maybe TRBD2 (5 bases). The V and J ends lost 3 bases and 2 bases respectively, with 13 bases between them. The CDR3 has 15 residues. Germline CDR1 SGHKS, CDR2 YYEKEE (reference sequence). The CDR3 DNA reads TGTGCCAGCAGCTATAGGGAGTCCCCCACAGATACGCAGTATTTT. It yields the protein CASSYRESPTDTQYF.

The J gene is TRBJ2-1, the V gene TRBV20-1; 13 nucleotides match TRBD2. With the DNA end fitting TRBJ2-7 better, the J assignment may be wrong. CDR1 is DFQATT, CDR2 SNEGSKA, per germline (reference sequence). The CDR3 runs 16 residues. The CDR3 sequence: CSARRTSGGAYNEQYF. As DNA, the CDR3 is TGCAGTGCCCGGAGGACTAGCGGGGGAGCATACAATGAGCAGTACTTC.

J is TRBJ2-7 and V is TRBV27; D uncertain. Per the germline V gene, CDR1 is MNHEY and CDR2 is SMNVEV (reference sequence). Between the trimmed V and J ends, which lost 6 bases and 0 bases, there was a span of 18 bases. The CDR3 length is 16 residues. The CDR3 DNA sequence: TGTGCCAGCAGGAACTTCGGAGCAGTTAGCTCCTACGAGCAGTACTTC. It encodes CASRNFGAVSSYEQYF.

This chain connects TRBV20-1 to TRBJ2-2; TRBD1 agrees at 10 bases. The CDR3 is made up of 17 amino acids. Germline V lookup: CDR1 DFQATT, CDR2 SNEGSKA (reference sequence). The V and J ends lost 1 base and 7 bases, in that order; junction bases with no gene match: 12. The CDR3 DNA reads TGCAGTGCTAGAGCTCGGGACAGGGGACGATTCGGCGGGGAGCTGTTTTTT. It translates to CSARARDRGRFGGELFF.

This chain links TRBV5-1 with TRBJ2-5; 10 nucleotides align to TRBD2. This CDR3 comprises 18 residues. CDR1 is SGHRS, CDR2 YFSETQ, per germline. J gave up 2 bases and V 3 bases, and 13 bases lay outside the gene matches. In DNA, the CDR3 is TGCGCCAGCAGCTCCTTGGGTAGCGGGGGGATCTCTCAAGAGACCCAGTACTTC. This translates into CASSSLGSGGISQETQYF. Filled out from reference TRBV5-1 and TRBJ2-5, the complete variable domain reads KAGVTQTPRYLIKTRGQQVTLSCSPISGHRSVSWYQQTPGQGLQFLFEYFSETQRNKGNFPGRFSGRQFSNSRSEMNVSTLELGDSALYLCASSSLGSGGISQETQYFGPGTRLLVL.

The chain employs TRBV5-1 and TRBJ2-1; D is undetermined. Per the germline V gene, CDR1 is SGHRS and CDR2 is YFSETQ. Trimming left V 1 base short and J 13 bases short, with 15 bases between. The length of the CDR3 is 13 residues. The CDR3 sequence is CASSLTDGETQFF. CDR3 nucleotides: TGCGCCAGCAGCTTGACAGACGGAGAGACCCAGTTCTTC.

The rearrangement uses TRBV10-3 and TRBJ2-3; D may be TRBD2 (5 bases). V lost 2 bases to trimming and J lost 1 base, with 10 bases between them. CDR3 length: 15 residues. From germline, CDR1 is ENHRY and CDR2 SYGVKD. CDR3 sequence reads: CAISERGSRTDTQYF. Written as DNA, the CDR3 is TGTGCCATCAGTGAGCGTGGGAGTCGCACAGATACGCAGTATTTT.

The sample holds a few counts of this clonotype. The rearrangement uses TRBV5-5 and TRBJ2-3, with D unclear. V was clipped by 9 bases and J by 1 base, with 12 bases between them. Germline CDR1 SGHKS, CDR2 YYEKEE (reference sequence). This CDR3 is 13 amino acids long. The DNA of the CDR3 is TGTGCCACCACAACCGCCGGCACAGATACGCAGTATTTT. It yields the protein CATTTAGTDTQYF.

This clonotype was picked up many times. The chain is built from TRBV20-1 and TRBJ1-2, with D unresolved. The CDR3 runs 11 residues. Germline CDR1 reads DFQATT; CDR2 reads SNEGSKA (reference sequence). The germline V and J ends were trimmed by 2 bases and 4 bases, with 5 bases remaining between them. As DNA, the CDR3 is TGCAGTGCTAGACGGATCTATGGCTACACCTTC. Its protein is CSARRIYGYTF.

This chain connects TRBV20-1 to TRBJ2-1; D uncertain. The closer fit of TRBJ2-7 to the DNA end suggests the J call may be wrong. This CDR3 spans 17 amino acids. Germline V gene data show CDR1 as DFQATT and CDR2 as SNEGSKA (reference sequence). CDR3 in DNA: TGCAGTGCTAGCCTGCCTATGGGCGGTAGCTCCTACAATGAGCAGTACTTC. It specifies CSASLPMGGSSYNEQYF.

This clonotype was seen a single time. V usage is TRBV7-3 and J usage is TRBJ2-2; no clear D. Trimming pared 3 bases from V and 2 bases from J, leaving 7 bases between. The CDR3 is 14 residues long. The V gene's germline CDR1 is SGHTA and CDR2 FQGTGA. CDR3 region: CASSFLHNTGELFF. As DNA, the CDR3 is TGTGCCAGCAGCTTTCTGCACAACACCGGGGAGCTGTTTTTT.

This clonotype was seen a few times. This sequence joins TRBV6-1 and TRBJ2-5, with D uncertain. The CDR3 consists of 15 residues. Between the trimmed V and J ends, which lost 2 bases and 0 bases, there was a span of 10 bases. Germline CDR1 MNHNS, CDR2 SASEGT. The CDR3 loop reads CASSEYYRNQETQYF. In DNA, the CDR3 is TGTGCCAGCAGTGAATATTACAGAAACCAAGAGACCCAGTACTTC.

This chain's CDR3 is CASSLNPDVEAFF. In DNA, the CDR3 is TGTGCCAGCAGCTTAAATCCGGACGTTGAAGCTTTCTTT. The chain combines TRBV11-2 with TRBJ1-1; D remains unclear. V was trimmed by 2 bases and J by 7 bases, leaving 11 bases between them. CDR1 and CDR2 from the germline V gene are SGHAT and FQNNGV. CDR3 length: 13 amino acids.

Worth noting for this clonotype: A read error is possible here, since a much larger clone lies one base away. The chain uses TRBV3-1 and TRBJ2-1; 9 nucleotides match TRBD2. CDR3 size: 18 residues. Germline V CDR1 and CDR2: LGHDT, YNNKEL (reference sequence). V was clipped by 2 bases and J by 1 base; unmatched bases: 9. As DNA, the CDR3 is TGTGCCAGCAGCCAAACAGAGGGCGCGGGGGGGTCCTACAATGAGCAGTTCTTC. Translation: CASSQTEGAGGSYNEQFF.

The chain joins TRBV5-1 to TRBJ2-1; 12 bases align to TRBD2. V trimming: 4 bases; J trimming: 3 bases; junction bases outside the gene matches: 8. Germline CDR1 reads SGHRS; CDR2 reads YFSETQ. The CDR3 totals 17 residues. The CDR3 DNA reads as TGCGCCAGCAGCCCCGGGCTAGCGGGGGGGCTCTACAATGAGCAGTTCTTC. Protein: CASSPGLAGGLYNEQFF.

The rearrangement links TRBV5-1 to TRBJ2-4; 9 bases agree with TRBD1. Germline loops: CDR1 SGHRS, CDR2 YFSETQ. The CDR3 is 16 residues long. The V gene end was trimmed by 1 base and the J gene end by 9 bases; junction bases not matched to a gene: 11. The CDR3 spells CASSLTQTGGGSIQYF. CDR3 DNA sequence: TGCGCCAGCAGCTTGACCCAAACAGGGGGCGGAAGCATTCAGTACTTC.